This TCR beta chain is drawn from a study of Graves' ophthalmopathy and Graves' hyperthyroidism. Across the whole study: Ophthalmopathy absent within 18 months of follow-up marked hyperthyroidism as stable.

Newly diagnosed hyperthyroidism donors, aged 18 to 65, duration under 2 months. The diagnosis was founded upon clinical symptoms, serum thyroxine, TRAb, thyroid ultrasound and orbital computed tomography. Amplification of the TCR beta CDR3 regions used RNA transcripts (as template). Investigators did first-round RT-PCR with HTBI primers, then second-round multiplex PCR. Each CDR3 protein gets one entry after TCRdb re-called the multiplex PCR reads with MiXCR. The repertoire holds more than 1,000,000 distinct CDR3 sequences, about two fifths seen once, with around 10% in the top ten. Per germline, CDR1 SEHNR and CDR2 FQNEAQ (reference sequence). CDR3 length: 14 amino acids. As regards this clonotype: Its antigen is undetermined. Given a much more abundant clone one base away, this may be a read error.

Study findings and constraints: Ophthalmopathy progression prediction by the model yielded a sensitivity of 55% to 71% and a specificity of 72.22%.

Material for sequencing was peripheral blood or thyroid tissue (not recorded which). The TCR originated in an adult man with Graves' hyperthyroidism. The gene calls are TRBV7-9 and TRBJ2-5, with D uncertain. The CDR3 nucleotides are TGTGCCAGCGGCTTATCATGGTCCCAAGAGACCCAGTACTTC. Encoded protein: CASGLSWSQETQYF.